Presented here are 24 T cell receptor beta chains from one specimen sequenced in a study of blood T cell repertoires in COVID-19. Measured with immunoSEQ multiplex PCR; TCRdb has only the in-frame clones, and not every one. The profile shows about 120,000 clones, 80% to 90% of them singletons. Input material: peripheral blood. The receptors were sampled from a woman in her forties or fifties with acute or convalescent COVID-19.

The chain couples TRBV30 to TRBJ1-6, with 9 bases lining up with TRBD1. This CDR3 has 16 residues. V lost 1 base to trimming and J lost 2 bases; unmatched junction nucleotides: 3. CDR1 is GTSNPN, CDR2 SVGIG, per germline (reference sequence). The CDR3 DNA sequence: TGTGCCTGGAGTGGAACAGGGGGCCCCTATAATTCACCCCTCCACTTT. This encodes CAWSGTGGPYNSPLHF.

J is TRBJ2-7 and V is TRBV7-7; 7 bases map to TRBD2. Trimming took 5 bases from V and 0 from J; bases not matched to a gene: 13. The CDR3 loop spans 17 amino acids. In germline, CDR1 is SSHAT, CDR2 FNYEAQ (reference sequence). For the CDR3, the DNA is TGTGCCAGCAGCGCATGTCCAAGAGCGGGGTTCTCCTACGAGCAGTACTTC. This encodes CASSACPRAGFSYEQYF. The full variable domain, in which reference TRBV7-7 and TRBJ2-7 provide the parts outside the CDR3, is GAGVSQSPRYKVTKRGQDVTLRCDPISSHATLYWYQQALGQGPEFLTYFNYEAQPDKSGLPSDRFSAERPEGSISTLTIQRTEQRDSAMYRCASSACPRAGFSYEQYFGPGTRLTVT.

This clone was counted between two and nine times. This chain connects TRBV19 to TRBJ1-6; no firm D call. Germline assignment: CDR1 LNHDA and CDR2 SQIVND (reference sequence). CDR3 length equals 13 residues. Trimming removed 5 bases at V and 4 bases at J, with 6 bases between. CDR3 protein: CASSLAYNSPLHF. CDR3 DNA sequence: TGTGCCAGTAGTTTAGCTTATAATTCACCCCTCCACTTT.

The rearrangement joins TRBV5-1 to TRBJ1-2; 7 bases map to TRBD1. The V gene's germline CDR1 is SGHRS and CDR2 YFSETQ. After removal of 1 base from V and 2 bases from J, the junction contained 8 bases not matched to a gene. The CDR3 is made up of 16 amino acids. The CDR3 DNA sequence: TGCGCCAGCAGCTTGTGGGGACAGAGAGACAACTATGGCTACACCTTC. This codes for CASSLWGQRDNYGYTF.

This chain links TRBV19 with TRBJ1-5; tentatively, D is TRBD1 (5 bases). The V gene lost 5 bases and the J gene lost 7 bases, with 18 bases spanning the gap. This CDR3 contains 15 residues. Germline values: CDR1 LNHDA, CDR2 SQIVND (reference sequence). This chain's CDR3 is CASSSNRFVHQPQHF. The CDR3 DNA is TGTGCCAGTAGTTCGAACAGGTTTGTGCACCAGCCCCAGCATTTT.

V gene TRBV7-9 combines with J gene TRBJ2-5; D unresolved. Germline loops: CDR1 SEHNR, CDR2 FQNEAQ (reference sequence). Trimming cost V 2 bases and J 3 bases, with 7 bases left between them. CDR3 size: 13 residues. The CDR3 spells CASSLTSKETQYF. Written as DNA, the CDR3 is TGTGCCAGCAGCTTAACATCAAAAGAGACCCAGTACTTC.

The chain links TRBV21-1 to TRBJ1-1. TRBV21-1 is described as a pseudogene. This CDR3 region has 13 residues. The CDR3 sequence is CASSKRVLTEAFF. In nucleotides, the CDR3 is TGTGCCAGCAGCAAGAGGGTGTTAACTGAAGCTTTCTTT.

The chain carries TRBV7-9 and TRBJ2-2; D gene ambiguous. The CDR3 covers 12 residues. The germline V and J ends were trimmed by 8 bases and 1 base, with 5 bases remaining between them. Germline CDR1 and CDR2: SEHNR and FQNEAQ (reference sequence). The CDR3 DNA sequence: TGTGCCAGCGCAGAGAACACCGGGGAGCTGTTTTTT. Translation: CASAENTGELFF.

V gene TRBV4-3 combines with J gene TRBJ1-1; TRBD1 agrees at 9 bases. The J segment lost 5 bases and the V segment lost 3 bases, leaving 4 bases of the junction unmatched. The germline V gene encodes CDR1 LGHNA and CDR2 YSLEER. The CDR3 is 14 residues long. DNA of the CDR3: TGCGCCAGCAGCCAGGGACAGGGTACAACTGAAGCTTTCTTT. This gives the protein CASSQGQGTTEAFF.

This chain connects TRBV5-6 to TRBJ2-5; 7 nucleotides match TRBD2. Germline CDR1 is SGHDT and CDR2 is YYEEEE. Trimming cost V 0 bases and J 5 bases; bases outside gene matches: 4. The CDR3 loop spans 14 amino acids. CDR3 bases: TGTGCCAGCAGCTTGGATGCGGGAGTGGAGACCCAGTACTTC. Amino acid sequence: CASSLDAGVETQYF. The whole variable domain, remainder taken from reference TRBV5-6 and TRBJ2-5, is DAGVTQSPTHLIKTRGQQVTLRCSPKSGHDTVSWYQQALGQGPQFIFQYYEEEERQRGNFPDRFSGHQFPNYSSELNVNALLLGDSALYLCASSLDAGVETQYFGPGTRLLVL.

This clone was found once. The rearrangement uses TRBV2 and TRBJ2-2, with 7 bases matching TRBD1. The CDR3 length is 14 residues. Germline V gene sequence: CDR1 SNHLY, CDR2 FYNNEI. The ends lost 7 bases at V and 5 bases at J; junction bases unmatched: 7. In DNA, the CDR3 is TGTGCCAGCAAAACCGGGACAGAAACCGGGGAGCTGTTTTTT. Its protein is CASKTGTETGELFF.

CDR3: CASSLWQGYNQPQHF. CDR3 nucleotide sequence: TGTGCCAGCAGCTTGTGGCAGGGATACAATCAGCCCCAGCATTTT. J is TRBJ1-5 and V is TRBV5-6; possible D gene TRBD1, 5 bases. Trimming took 1 base from V and 3 from J, leaving 11 bases between them. Looked up from germline, CDR1 is SGHDT and CDR2 is YYEEEE. This CDR3 comprises 15 residues.

This rearrangement joins TRBV30 to TRBJ1-5, with 7 positions matching TRBD1. Losses at the gene ends were 1 base for V and 7 bases for J; bases not matched to a gene: 10. CDR1 GTSNPN and CDR2 SVGIG come from the germline V gene (reference sequence). This CDR3 contains 15 residues. The DNA of the CDR3 is TGTGCCTGGAGTGGTGAGGTACAGGGGATACAGCCCCAGCATTTT. It encodes CAWSGEVQGIQPQHF.

The V and J genes are TRBV19 and TRBJ2-1, with 11 bases that match TRBD2. The CDR3 consists of 14 residues. J was trimmed by 9 bases and V by 5 bases; bases with no gene match: 6. Germline V gene sequence: CDR1 LNHDA, CDR2 SQIVND (reference sequence). CDR3: CASSGTSGPLEQFF. The CDR3 DNA follows: TGTGCCAGTAGTGGGACTAGCGGCCCTCTTGAGCAGTTCTTC.

The genes are TRBV7-2 and TRBJ2-1, with 7 nucleotides matching TRBD2. CDR1 is SGHTA and CDR2 is FQGNSA in the germline V gene. The junction had 11 bases not matched to a gene; V was cut back by 5 bases and J by 7 bases. This CDR3 contains 15 residues. CDR3: CASSTQLASGNEQFF. In DNA, the CDR3 is TGTGCCAGCAGCACCCAACTAGCGTCGGGGAATGAGCAGTTCTTC.

The chain combines TRBV11-2 with TRBJ1-6, with D possibly being TRBD1 (5 bases). The V end lost 5 bases, the J end lost 11 bases, and 22 bases lay between the germline ends. The CDR3 spans 16 residues. Germline V CDR1 and CDR2: SGHAT, FQNNGV. CDR3 region: CASSPAGTPSSAPLHF. The CDR3 nucleotides read TGTGCCAGCAGCCCTGCGGGGACCCCAAGCAGCGCACCCCTCCACTTT.

V gene TRBV2 combines with J gene TRBJ1-5, with 9 bases fitting TRBD1. Germline values: CDR1 SNHLY, CDR2 FYNNEI. The CDR3 has 15 residues. V lost 6 bases and J lost 2; bases outside the gene matches: 5. This CDR3 reads CASSQQGAGNQPQHF. The CDR3 DNA follows: TGTGCCAGCAGCCAACAGGGGGCGGGCAATCAGCCCCAGCATTTT.

V and J are TRBV18 and TRBJ1-4; 8 bases are shared with TRBD1. The trim removed 5 bases at V and 2 bases at J, leaving 4 bases unmatched. The CDR3 sequence is 15 residues long. CDR1 KGHSH and CDR2 LQKENI come from the germline V gene. CDR3 region: CASSSRTGTNEKLFF. CDR3 in DNA: TGTGCCAGCTCATCCCGGACAGGGACTAATGAAAAACTGTTTTTT.

The CDR3 loop reads CASSPRGTSGGYNTDTQYF. CDR3 DNA sequence: TGTGCCAGCAGCCCTCGGGGGACTAGCGGGGGGTACAACACAGATACGCAGTATTTT. V is TRBV7-9 and J is TRBJ2-3, with TRBD2 matching over 15 bases. Germline lookup yields CDR1 SEHNR and CDR2 FQNEAQ (reference sequence). The CDR3 is made up of 19 amino acids. The trim removed 5 bases at V and 2 bases at J, leaving 11 bases unmatched.

The chain carries TRBV18 and TRBJ2-3; 9 bases align to TRBD2. CDR1 is KGHSH, CDR2 LQKENI, per germline. J lost 7 bases, V lost 8 bases, and 7 bases had no gene match. CDR3 length equals 13 residues. This chain's CDR3 is CASEREALHTQYF. The CDR3 DNA is TGTGCCAGCGAGCGGGAGGCCCTCCATACGCAGTATTTT.

This chain uses TRBV2 with TRBJ2-7; D perhaps matches TRBD2 (6 bases). The ends were cut back, 4 bases at V and 3 bases at J, with 10 bases in the middle. This CDR3 is 13 amino acids long. Germline V lookup: CDR1 SNHLY, CDR2 FYNNEI. Here the CDR3 reads CASSGSGLYEQYF. CDR3 sequence (DNA): TGTGCCAGCAGTGGTAGCGGCCTCTACGAGCAGTACTTC.

The chain is built from TRBV5-1 and TRBJ2-7, with D possibly matching TRBD1 (5 bases). With 0 bases removed from V and 1 base from J, the gap between germline ends came to 5 bases. Germline V gene lookup returns CDR1 SGHRS and CDR2 YFSETQ. The CDR3 consists of 13 residues. This chain's CDR3 is CASSLEGSYEQYF. In DNA, the CDR3 is TGCGCCAGCAGCTTGGAGGGGTCCTACGAGCAGTACTTC.

V gene TRBV14 combines with J gene TRBJ1-2; D gene uncertain. V dropped 4 bases and J dropped 1 base, with 7 bases sitting between them. This CDR3 is built from 13 residues. The germline V gene has CDR1 SGHDN and CDR2 FVKESK. CDR3 protein: CASSPYLNYGYTF. CDR3 DNA sequence: TGTGCCAGCAGCCCCTACCTTAACTATGGCTACACCTTC.

V and J are TRBV9 and TRBJ2-1; TRBD2 matches at 14 bases. The germline V gene has CDR1 SGDLS and CDR2 YYNGEE. V lost 3 bases and J lost 3; bases outside the gene matches: 2. CDR3 length: 16 amino acids. CDR3 protein: CASSGGLAGVYNEQFF. In DNA, the CDR3 is TGTGCCAGCAGCGGGGGACTAGCGGGGGTCTACAATGAGCAGTTCTTC.